These T cell receptor beta chains were read from a single sample in a study of cytomegalovirus exposure and HLA in healthy donors. TCRdb's copy holds only in-frame clones and misses some; the assay was immunoSEQ multiplex PCR. Among around 150,000 clones listed, 75% to 90% were seen once. The sample taken for sequencing was PBMCs. Every receptor here comes from a man aged 45-65 years in good health and CMV-seropositive. CDR3s leave out the opening cysteine and the closing phenylalanine or tryptophan. Fields, in order: clone size, V gene, J gene, CDR3 protein. Clone sizes are given selectively: once, few, many, or a class where the clone is expanded.

-	TRBV19	TRBJ2-1	ASRSGTGAYNEQF
-	TRBV11-3	TRBJ2-2	ASSSHGGLTGELF
-	TRBV7-2	TRBJ2-5	ASSSSGETQY
-	TRBV6-1	TRBJ2-5	ASRLAREVETQY
-	TRBV5-1	TRBJ1-5	ASSSTLEGTGEVIGNQPQH
-	TRBV9	TRBJ2-1	ASSVGGQPANGNEQF
once	TRBV10-3	TRBJ1-5	AINGQRDQPQH
once	TRBV2	TRBJ1-1	ASSREHIRGGTEAF
-	TRBV30	TRBJ1-3	AWSGEGGRGNTIY
-	TRBV7-8	TRBJ2-3	ASSLDPPQRGGQDTQY
-	TRBV10-2	TRBJ2-7	ASSESFYEQY
once	TRBV27	TRBJ2-1	ARSPRDIRLAGSSYNEQF
-	TRBV5-1	TRBJ2-2	ASSLSLADTGELF